These 11 T cell receptor beta chains were sequenced from one sample in a study of CD8 T cells in ankylosing spondylitis. MiXCR was run by TCRdb on the 5' RACE reads, yielding one entry per CDR3 protein. Of around 40,000 distinct CDR3 sequences in the sample, roughly 2.5% were seen once. Specimen: blood, either unsorted or a sorted T cell fraction (not recorded which). Receptors originate from a male donor with ankylosing spondylitis or in good health (not recorded which).

This clonotype is medium-sized. The chain uses TRBV9 and TRBJ2-2, with D perhaps TRBD2 (6 bases). The germline CDR1 and CDR2 sequences are SGDLS and YYNGEE. Trimming cost V 4 bases and J 5 bases, with 12 bases left between them. CDR3 size: 14 residues. The chain's CDR3 is CASSPQLATGELFF. The CDR3 region has the DNA TGTGCCAGCAGCCCCCAGCTAGCGACCGGGGAGCTGTTTTTT.

This clonotype was detected ten times or more. The chain joins TRBV9 to TRBJ2-5; a weak D match, TRBD2 (5 bases). Germline CDR1 SGDLS, CDR2 YYNGEE. The CDR3 has 15 residues. V was trimmed by 4 bases and J by 2 bases, leaving 15 bases between them. CDR3 in DNA: TGTGCCAGCAGCCTATCACCGGAGGATCAAGAGACCCAGTACTTC. It translates to CASSLSPEDQETQYF.

This clonotype was picked up many times. The chain has TRBV9 and TRBJ2-1, with 10 bases matching TRBD1. V dropped 3 bases and J dropped 4; count of bases not matched to a gene: 4. The CDR3 sequence is 15 residues long. Germline CDR1 and CDR2: SGDLS and YYNGEE. In DNA, the CDR3 is TGTGCCAGCAGCGCCCGACAGGGGGCTTACAATGAGCAGTTCTTC. It codes for CASSARQGAYNEQFF.

This clonotype was picked up many times. The chain combines TRBV9 with TRBJ2-1; a weak D match, TRBD2 (6 bases). The V gene lost 1 base and the J gene lost 10 bases, with 18 bases spanning the gap. This CDR3 region has 15 residues. CDR1 SGDLS and CDR2 YYNGEE come from the germline V gene. CDR3 sequence reads: CASSVSGGQASEQFF. In DNA, the CDR3 is TGTGCCAGCAGCGTATCAGGAGGGCAAGCCAGCGAGCAGTTCTTC.

This clonotype was counted at least ten times. The V call is TRBV9, the J call TRBJ2-2, with 7 bases matching TRBD1. Losses at the gene ends were 4 bases for V and 2 bases for J; bases not matched to a gene: 8. The CDR3 is 16 residues long. Looked up from germline, CDR1 is SGDLS and CDR2 is YYNGEE. CDR3 bases: TGTGCCAGCAGCACTACCGGGACAGTAAACACCGGGGAGCTGTTTTTT. It codes for CASSTTGTVNTGELFF.

This clonotype was detected ten times or more. The chain couples TRBV9 to TRBJ2-5; possibly TRBD1 or TRBD2 for D (5 bases each). This CDR3 comprises 15 residues. V gave up 4 bases and J gave up 5 bases, with 18 bases separating them. Germline V gene sequence: CDR1 SGDLS, CDR2 YYNGEE. The CDR3 region has the DNA TGTGCCAGCAGCCCAGCGGCAGGGTCCAGGGAGACCCAGTACTTC. This translates into CASSPAAGSRETQYF.

This clonotype qualifies as medium-sized. This rearrangement joins TRBV9 to TRBJ2-2; D gene uncertain. This CDR3 contains 13 residues. The germline V gene encodes CDR1 SGDLS and CDR2 YYNGEE. V lost 0 bases and J lost 7, with 7 bases in between. The CDR3: CASSVDYVGELFF. Here the CDR3 DNA reads TGTGCCAGCAGCGTAGATTATGTCGGGGAGCTGTTTTTT.

This clonotype was found many times. This sequence joins TRBV9 and TRBJ2-1, with TRBD2 matching over 10 bases. Germline CDR1 reads SGDLS; CDR2 reads YYNGEE. J was trimmed by 8 bases and V by 5 bases; bases with no gene match: 7. The CDR3 runs to 14 residues. The CDR3 reads CASSLGTSAHEQFF. The CDR3 coding sequence is TGTGCCAGCAGTCTCGGGACTAGCGCTCATGAGCAGTTCTTC.

This clonotype was recorded at least ten times. This chain connects TRBV9 to TRBJ2-2; D ambiguous. The germline V and J ends were trimmed by 3 bases and 5 bases, with 5 bases remaining between them. Looked up from germline, CDR1 is SGDLS and CDR2 is YYNGEE. CDR3 size: 12 residues. The CDR3 loop is CASSAVTGELFF. Here the CDR3 DNA reads TGTGCCAGCAGCGCCGTTACCGGGGAGCTGTTTTTT.

This clonotype was picked up many times. The chain uses TRBV9 and TRBJ2-7, with a weak D call TRBD1 (6 bases). The CDR3 spans 15 residues. Germline CDR1 SGDLS, CDR2 YYNGEE. The ends were cut back, 4 bases at V and 2 bases at J, with 16 bases in the middle. The CDR3 is CASSIQTGPTYEQYF. CDR3 bases: TGTGCCAGCAGCATCCAGACAGGTCCAACCTACGAGCAGTACTTC. The complete variable domain, with remaining parts taken from reference TRBV9 and TRBJ2-7, reads DSGVTQTPKHLITATGQRVTLRCSPRSGDLSVYWYQQSLDQGLQFLIQYYNGEERAKGNILERFSAQQFPDLHSELNLSSLELGDSALYFCASSIQTGPTYEQYFGPGTRLTVT.

At least ten counts were recorded for this clonotype. The rearrangement joins TRBV9 to TRBJ2-7; D gene uncertain. CDR1 and CDR2 from the germline V gene are SGDLS and YYNGEE. This CDR3 contains 13 residues. The V end was cut by 0 bases, the J end by 7 bases, with 11 bases between. CDR3 sequence (DNA): TGTGCCAGCAGCGTAGCCCCCGGTAGTGAGCAGTACTTC. Its translation is CASSVAPGSEQYF. The variable domain in full, completed from reference TRBV9 and TRBJ2-7, reads DSGVTQTPKHLITATGQRVTLRCSPRSGDLSVYWYQQSLDQGLQFLIQYYNGEERAKGNILERFSAQQFPDLHSELNLSSLELGDSALYFCASSVAPGSEQYFGPGTRLTVT.